The next 9 T cell receptor beta chains were all read from a single sample in a study of CXCR3-negative and CXCR3-positive naive CD8 T cells. cDNA libraries for TRB were generated by 5' RACE incorporating UMI labels. TCRdb re-called the 5' RACE reads, yielding one record per CDR3 amino acid sequence without DNA. The sample's table shows approximately 100,000 distinct CDR3 sequences. The source material was naive CXCR3- CD8+ T cells from blood. Subset defined: CD45RO-CCR7+CD27+CD95- naive CD8+ T cells lacking CXCR3 (TNR3-). The receptors originated from a human donor in good health. Some clones in this sample may be carry-over from other donors' samples.

The V call is TRBV7-2, the J call TRBJ1-2; TCRdb's D call of TRBD1 is untestable without DNA. The CDR3 runs 14 residues. Germline V gene sequence: CDR1 SGHTA, CDR2 FQGNSA. CDR3 amino acids: CASSPRQGADGYTF.

J is TRBJ2-1 and V is TRBV12-3 or TRBV12-4; there is no DNA to check the TCRdb D call of TRBD2. The CDR3 totals 11 residues. The CDR3 protein is CGAGGPNEQFF.

The chain recombines TRBV28 with TRBJ2-1. CDR1 and CDR2 (germline): MDHEN, SYDVKM. The CDR3 length is 11 residues. CDR3 loop: CASSYWDEQFF.

V usage is TRBV29-1 and J usage is TRBJ2-3; TCRdb indicates TRBD2, and absent DNA this call remains unverified. The length of the CDR3 is 16 residues. The germline CDR1 and CDR2 sequences are SQVTM and ANQGSEA. CDR3 loop: CSLMGDAGESTDTQYF.

The chain couples TRBV6-2 or TRBV6-3 to TRBJ2-2; the D gene TCRdb calls, TRBD2, cannot be checked with no DNA. The CDR3 extends over 15 amino acids. Germline CDR1 is MNHEY and CDR2 is SVGEGT. CDR3 residues: CATSNPGLSPGELFF.

The rearrangement uses TRBV2 and TRBJ2-7; absent DNA, TCRdb's TRBD1 call cannot be checked. Germline lookup yields CDR1 SNHLY and CDR2 FYNNEI. The length of the CDR3 is 15 residues. The CDR3 is CASSERTGGQETQYF. The full variable domain, rest sourced from reference TRBV2 and TRBJ2-7, is EPEVTQTPSHQVTQMGQEVILRCVPISNHLYFYWYRQILGQKVEFLVSFYNNEISEKSEIFDDQFSVERPDGSNFTLKIRSTKLEDSAMYFCASSERTGGQETQYFGPGTRLTVT.

The J gene is TRBJ2-5, the V gene TRBV28; TCRdb picks TRBD1, but there is no DNA to check that call. There are 15 residues in the CDR3. The germline gives CDR1 MDHEN, CDR2 SYDVKM. CDR3 sequence: CASSFAGGRGETQYF.

The genes are TRBV6-5 and TRBJ2-1; TCRdb reports TRBD2, a call that lacks DNA to check it against. The CDR3 length is 16 residues. The germline V gene encodes CDR1 MNHEY and CDR2 SVGAGI. The chain's CDR3 is CASSSRTSGVYNEQFF.

The genes are TRBV7-6 and TRBJ2-7; TCRdb outputs TRBD2, but without DNA this stays unchecked. This CDR3 is built from 13 residues. Germline CDR1 SGHVS, CDR2 FNYEAQ. The chain's CDR3 is CASSSREVYEQYF.